The T cell receptor (beta chain) under discussion was sequenced for a study of blood T cell repertoires in COVID-19. Germline values: CDR1 MNHEY, CDR2 SVGAGI. The CDR3 is 13 residues long. The V end was cut by 5 bases, the J end by 7 bases, with 12 bases between. The assay was immunoSEQ multiplex PCR, and TCRdb's table has in-frame clones only and misses some. The sample comprises about 240,000 clones, 85% of which are singletons, and roughly 4.6% rests with the top ten. The sample comprised peripheral blood. The chain has TRBV6-5 and TRBJ2-1; perhaps TRBD1 as D (5 bases). The receptor was isolated from a man aged 50 or older with COVID-19, enrolled during active disease. The CDR3 loop reads CASSNNRRNEQFF. CDR3 nucleotide sequence: TGTGCCAGCAGTAACAACAGGAGAAATGAGCAGTTCTTC.